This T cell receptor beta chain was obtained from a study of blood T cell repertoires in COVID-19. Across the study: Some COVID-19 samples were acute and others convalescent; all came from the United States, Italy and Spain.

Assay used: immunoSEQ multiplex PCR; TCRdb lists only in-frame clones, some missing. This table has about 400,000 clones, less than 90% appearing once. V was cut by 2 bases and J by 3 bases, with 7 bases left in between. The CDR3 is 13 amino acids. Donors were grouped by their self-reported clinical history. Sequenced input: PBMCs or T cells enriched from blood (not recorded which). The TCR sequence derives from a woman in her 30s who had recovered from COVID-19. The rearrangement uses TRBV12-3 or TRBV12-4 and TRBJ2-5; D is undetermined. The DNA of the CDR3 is TGTGCCAGCAGTTTAAACCAGAAAGAGACCCAGTACTTC. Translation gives CASSLNQKETQYF.